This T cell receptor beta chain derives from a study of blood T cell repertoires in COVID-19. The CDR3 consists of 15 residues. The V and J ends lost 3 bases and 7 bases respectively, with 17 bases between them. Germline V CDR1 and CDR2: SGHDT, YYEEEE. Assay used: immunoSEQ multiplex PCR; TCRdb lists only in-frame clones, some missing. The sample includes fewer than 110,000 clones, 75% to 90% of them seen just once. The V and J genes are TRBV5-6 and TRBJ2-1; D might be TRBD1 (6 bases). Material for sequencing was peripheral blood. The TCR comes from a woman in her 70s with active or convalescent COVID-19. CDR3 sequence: CASSSTGLRANEQFF. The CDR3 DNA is TGTGCCAGCAGCTCTACAGGGCTCCGGGCAAATGAGCAGTTCTTC. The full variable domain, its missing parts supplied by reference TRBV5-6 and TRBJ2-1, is DAGVTQSPTHLIKTRGQQVTLRCSPKSGHDTVSWYQQALGQGPQFIFQYYEEEERQRGNFPDRFSGHQFPNYSSELNVNALLLGDSALYLCASSSTGLRANEQFFGPGTRLTVL.